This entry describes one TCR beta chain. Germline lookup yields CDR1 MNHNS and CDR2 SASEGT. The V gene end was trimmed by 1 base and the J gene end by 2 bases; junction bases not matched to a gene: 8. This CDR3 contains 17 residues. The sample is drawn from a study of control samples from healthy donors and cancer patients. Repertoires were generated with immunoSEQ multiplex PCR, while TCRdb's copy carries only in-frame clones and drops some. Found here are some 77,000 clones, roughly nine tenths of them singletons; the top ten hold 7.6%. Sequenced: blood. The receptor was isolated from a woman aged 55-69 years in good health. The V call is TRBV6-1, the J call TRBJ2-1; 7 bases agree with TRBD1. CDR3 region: CASSEGQGRPPYNEQFF. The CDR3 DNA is TGTGCCAGCAGTGAAGGACAGGGTAGGCCCCCCTACAATGAGCAGTTCTTC.